This T cell receptor beta chain was sequenced in a study of blood T cell repertoires in COVID-19. The age range of participants was about 18 to 95 years, with residence in approximately 25 US areas. Generated by immunoSEQ multiplex PCR, the TCRdb table keeps only in-frame clones and is missing some. The profile shows approximately 240,000 clones, 80% to 95% of them singletons. The V gene's germline CDR1 is SGHTA and CDR2 FQGTGA. This CDR3 region has 14 residues. V lost 2 bases and J 1 base, leaving 8 bases between the germline ends. The rearrangement joins TRBV7-3 to TRBJ2-5, with D possibly being TRBD2 (6 bases). Sequenced input: PBMCs or T cells enriched from blood (not recorded which). This TCR derives from a woman under 30 who had recovered from COVID-19. CDR3 sequence: CASSLSGGQETQYF. In DNA, the CDR3 is TGTGCCAGCAGCTTATCCGGGGGCCAAGAGACCCAGTACTTC. Together with reference TRBV7-3 and TRBJ2-5, the CDR3 gives the full variable domain: GAGVSQTPSNKVTEKGKYVELRCDPISGHTALYWYRQSLGQGPEFLIYFQGTGAADDSGLPNDRFFAVRPEGSVSTLKIQRTERGDSAVYLCASSLSGGQETQYFGPGTRLLVL.